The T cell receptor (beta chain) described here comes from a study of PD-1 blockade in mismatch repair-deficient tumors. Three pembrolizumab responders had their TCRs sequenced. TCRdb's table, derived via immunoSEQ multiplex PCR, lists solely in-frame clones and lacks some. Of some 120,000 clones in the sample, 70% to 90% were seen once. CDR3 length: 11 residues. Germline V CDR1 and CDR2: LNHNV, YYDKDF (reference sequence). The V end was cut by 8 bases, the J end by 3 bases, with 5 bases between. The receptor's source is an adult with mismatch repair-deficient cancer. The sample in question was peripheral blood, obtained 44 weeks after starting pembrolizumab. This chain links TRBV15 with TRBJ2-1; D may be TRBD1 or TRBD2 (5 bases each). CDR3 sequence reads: CATGGYNEQFF. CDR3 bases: TGTGCCACCGGGGGCTACAATGAGCAGTTCTTC.